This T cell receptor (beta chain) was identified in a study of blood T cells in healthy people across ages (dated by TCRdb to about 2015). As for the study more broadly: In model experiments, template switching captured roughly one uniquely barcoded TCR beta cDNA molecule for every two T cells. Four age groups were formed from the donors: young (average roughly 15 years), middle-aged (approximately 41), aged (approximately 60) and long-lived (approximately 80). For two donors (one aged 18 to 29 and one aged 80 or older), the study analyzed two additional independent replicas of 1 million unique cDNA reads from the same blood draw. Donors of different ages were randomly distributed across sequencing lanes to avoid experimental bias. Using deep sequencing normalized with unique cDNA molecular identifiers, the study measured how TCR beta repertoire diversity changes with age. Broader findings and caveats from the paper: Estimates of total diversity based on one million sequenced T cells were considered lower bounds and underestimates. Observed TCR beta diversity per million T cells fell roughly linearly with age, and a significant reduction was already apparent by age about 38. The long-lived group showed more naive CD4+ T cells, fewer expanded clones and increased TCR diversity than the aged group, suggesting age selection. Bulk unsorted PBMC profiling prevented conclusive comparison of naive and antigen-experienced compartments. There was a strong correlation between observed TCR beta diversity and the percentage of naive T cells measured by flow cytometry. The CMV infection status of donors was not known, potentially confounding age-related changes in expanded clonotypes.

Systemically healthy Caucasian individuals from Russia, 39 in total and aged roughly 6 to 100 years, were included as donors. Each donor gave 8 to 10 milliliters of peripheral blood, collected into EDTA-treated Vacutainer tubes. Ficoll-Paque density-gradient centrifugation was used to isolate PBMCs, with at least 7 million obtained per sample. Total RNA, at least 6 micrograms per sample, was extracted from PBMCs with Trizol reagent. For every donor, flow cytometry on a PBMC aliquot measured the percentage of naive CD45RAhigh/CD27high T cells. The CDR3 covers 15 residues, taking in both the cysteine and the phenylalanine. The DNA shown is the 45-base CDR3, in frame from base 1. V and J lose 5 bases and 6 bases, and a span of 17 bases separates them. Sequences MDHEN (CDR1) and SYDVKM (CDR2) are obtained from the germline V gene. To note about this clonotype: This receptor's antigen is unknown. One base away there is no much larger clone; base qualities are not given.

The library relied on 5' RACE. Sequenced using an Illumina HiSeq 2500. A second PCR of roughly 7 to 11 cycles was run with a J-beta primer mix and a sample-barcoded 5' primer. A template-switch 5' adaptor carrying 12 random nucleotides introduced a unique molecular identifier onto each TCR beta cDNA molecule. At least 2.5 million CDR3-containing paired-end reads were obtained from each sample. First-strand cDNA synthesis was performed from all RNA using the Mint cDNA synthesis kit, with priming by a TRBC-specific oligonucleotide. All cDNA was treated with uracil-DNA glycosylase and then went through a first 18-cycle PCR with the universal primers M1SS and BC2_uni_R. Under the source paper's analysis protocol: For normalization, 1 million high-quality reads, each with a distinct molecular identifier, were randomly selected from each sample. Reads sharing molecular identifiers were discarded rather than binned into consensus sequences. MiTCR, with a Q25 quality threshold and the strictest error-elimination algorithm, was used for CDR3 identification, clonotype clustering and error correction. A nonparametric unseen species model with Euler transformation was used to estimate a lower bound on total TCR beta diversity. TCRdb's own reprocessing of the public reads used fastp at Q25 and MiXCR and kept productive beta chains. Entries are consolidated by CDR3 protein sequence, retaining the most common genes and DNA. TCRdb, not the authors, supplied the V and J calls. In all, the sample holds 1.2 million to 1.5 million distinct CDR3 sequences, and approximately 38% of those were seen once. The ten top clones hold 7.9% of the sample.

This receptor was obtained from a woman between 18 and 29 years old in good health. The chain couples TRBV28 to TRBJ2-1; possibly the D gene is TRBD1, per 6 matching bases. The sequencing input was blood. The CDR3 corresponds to CASSPPQRGSNEQFF. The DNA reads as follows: TGTGCCAGCAGTCCTCCCCAGAGGGGGAGCAATGAGCAGTTCTTC.